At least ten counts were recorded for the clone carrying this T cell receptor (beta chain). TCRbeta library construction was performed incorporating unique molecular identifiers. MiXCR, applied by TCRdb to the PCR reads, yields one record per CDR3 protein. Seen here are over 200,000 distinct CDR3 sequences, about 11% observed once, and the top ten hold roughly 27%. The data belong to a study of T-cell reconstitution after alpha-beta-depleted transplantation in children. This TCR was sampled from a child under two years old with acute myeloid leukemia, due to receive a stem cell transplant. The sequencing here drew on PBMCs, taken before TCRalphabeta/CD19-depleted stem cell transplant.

The CDR3 loop is CASRDGDSRSNEQFF. The CDR3 coding sequence is TGTGCCAGCAGAGACGGGGACTCAAGATCCAATGAGCAGTTCTTC. The chain recombines TRBV6-1 with TRBJ2-1; D is possibly TRBD2 (6 bases). The CDR3 extends over 15 amino acids. The V end was cut by 6 bases, the J end by 6 bases, with 18 bases between. Germline CDR1 MNHNS, CDR2 SASEGT.